This entry lists 5 T cell receptor beta chains sequenced from one sample in a study of graft-versus-host responses after intestinal transplantation. TCRdb's copy holds only in-frame clones and misses some; the assay was immunoSEQ multiplex PCR. Seen here are more than 10,000 clones, roughly 84% observed once, and the top ten hold over 8.5%. The specimen comprised PBMCs, sampled roughly 290 days after intestinal transplant. The receptors derive from a human patient who received an intestinal transplant, so some T cells may come from the graft donor.

The rearrangement links TRBV27 to TRBJ2-2; unclear D gene. The CDR3 consists of 14 residues. CDR1 is MNHEY, CDR2 SMNVEV, per germline (reference sequence). Trimming left V 7 bases short and J 3 bases short, with 12 bases between. The CDR3 coding sequence is TGTGCCAGCAAATTAAGTCCGGACACCGGGGAGCTGTTTTTT. This sequence encodes CASKLSPDTGELFF.

The chain combines TRBV2 with TRBJ2-3, with 10 bases identical to TRBD2. V lost 5 bases and J lost 2; bases outside the gene matches: 13. CDR3 length: 18 amino acids. Germline loops: CDR1 SNHLY, CDR2 FYNNEI. CDR3 sequence: CASSSLVPSGGPTDTQYF. CDR3 nucleotide sequence: TGTGCCAGCAGTTCCCTGGTCCCTAGCGGGGGACCCACAGATACGCAGTATTTT.

The chain employs TRBV30 and TRBJ2-3; 9 bases match TRBD1. V lost 2 bases to trimming and J lost 6 bases; unmatched junction nucleotides: 6. Looked up from germline, CDR1 is GTSNPN and CDR2 is SVGIG (reference sequence). The CDR3 is 14 residues long. The chain's CDR3 is CAWSYGQGPDTQYF. The CDR3 nucleotides are TGTGCCTGGAGTTATGGACAGGGGCCCGATACGCAGTATTTT.

The rearrangement links TRBV30 to TRBJ2-1, with 7 bases lining up with TRBD1. Germline V gene data show CDR1 as GTSNPN and CDR2 as SVGIG (reference sequence). With 7 bases clipped from V and 3 bases from J, the junction kept 6 bases outside the gene matches. This CDR3 is 13 amino acids long. CDR3 amino acids: CASRQGNYNEQFF. CDR3 nucleotide sequence: TGTGCCTCCAGACAGGGAAACTACAATGAGCAGTTCTTC.

This chain joins TRBV4-3 and TRBJ2-7, with 7 bases lining up with TRBD1. Trimming cost V 5 bases and J 6 bases; bases outside gene matches: 7. Germline CDR1 reads LGHNA; CDR2 reads YSLEER. This CDR3 region has 13 residues. CDR3 residues: CASSSNRGGEQYF. CDR3 DNA: TGCGCCAGCAGCTCCAACAGGGGTGGCGAGCAGTACTTC.